Shown below are 3 T cell receptor beta chains from a single sample sequenced in a study of OX40 agonist ivuxolimab in advanced cancers. Sequencing was performed with immunoSEQ multiplex PCR; in TCRdb, only in-frame clones are kept and a portion is missing. The data contain 6,500 to 8,000 clones, less than 90% of them singletons. Sequenced here: CD4+ or CD8+ T cells sorted from blood, sampled in a trial of the OX40 agonist ivuxolimab. Receptor source: an adult with an advanced solid tumor such as melanoma, head and neck, liver or kidney cancer.

The chain links TRBV9 to TRBJ2-1; D is ambiguous. The CDR3 totals 14 residues. V shed 3 bases and J shed 0 bases, with 7 bases lying between them. CDR1 SGDLS and CDR2 YYNGEE come from the germline V gene. The CDR3 bases are TGTGCCAGCAGCGGGTCCAGCTCCTACAATGAGCAGTTCTTC. Residues: CASSGSSSYNEQFF.

The chain recombines TRBV2 with TRBJ2-1, with TRBD2 identical over 7 bases. The J segment lost 6 bases and the V segment lost 7 bases, leaving 3 bases of the junction unmatched. The CDR3 is 12 amino acids. Per germline, CDR1 SNHLY and CDR2 FYNNEI. The CDR3 loop is CASMGGFNEQFF. In nucleotides, the CDR3 is TGTGCCAGCATGGGGGGGTTCAATGAGCAGTTCTTC. The variable domain in full, with the rest retrieved from reference TRBV2 and TRBJ2-1, is EPEVTQTPSHQVTQMGQEVILRCVPISNHLYFYWYRQILGQKVEFLVSFYNNEISEKSEIFDDQFSVERPDGSNFTLKIRSTKLEDSAMYFCASMGGFNEQFFGPGTRLTVL.

The rearrangement joins TRBV11-2 to TRBJ2-7; D not certain. The CDR3 sequence is 15 residues long. V was pared by 3 bases and J by 2 bases, with 14 bases between. Germline V gene data show CDR1 as SGHAT and CDR2 as FQNNGV. The CDR3 loop reads CASSLEWSSTYEQYF. For the CDR3, the DNA is TGTGCCAGCAGCTTGGAGTGGAGTTCCACCTACGAGCAGTACTTC.